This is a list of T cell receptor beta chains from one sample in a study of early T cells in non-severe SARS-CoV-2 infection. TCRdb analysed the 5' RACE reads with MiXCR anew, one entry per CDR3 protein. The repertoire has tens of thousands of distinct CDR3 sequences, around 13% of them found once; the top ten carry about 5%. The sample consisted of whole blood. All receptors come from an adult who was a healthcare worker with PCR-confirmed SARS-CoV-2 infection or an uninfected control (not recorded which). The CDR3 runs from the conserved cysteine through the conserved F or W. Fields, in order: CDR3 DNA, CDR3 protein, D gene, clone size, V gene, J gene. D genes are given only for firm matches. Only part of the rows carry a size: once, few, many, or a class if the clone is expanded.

TGTGCCAGCTCACCTGGGGCGCTGAGCTCCTACAATGAGCAGTTCTTC	CASSPGALSSYNEQFF	.	.	TRBV18	TRBJ2-1
TGCAGCGTGCGCGGGGGAGGCTGGCCTAACTATGGCTACACCTTC	CSVRGGGWPNYGYTF	.	many	TRBV29-1	TRBJ1-2
TGCAGCGTTGTGGCAGGGGACGGTAGTGAAGCTTTCTTT	CSVVAGDGSEAFF	.	.	TRBV29-1	TRBJ1-1
TGTGCCAGCAGCCCGCCGACTCCAGGACACCCCAGTGGCTACACCTTC	CASSPPTPGHPSGYTF	.	.	TRBV14	TRBJ1-2
TGCAGTGTCAACAGGGGGGGTGGCTACACCTTC	CSVNRGGGYTF	TRBD1	many	TRBV20-1	TRBJ1-2
TGTGCCAGCAGCGTACAGGGCGGAAACACCGGGGAGCTGTTTTTT	CASSVQGGNTGELFF	.	.	TRBV7-2	TRBJ2-2
TGTGCCAGCAGCTTAGACGGGGGAGCGACAGATACGCAGTATTTT	CASSLDGGATDTQYF	.	.	TRBV11-2	TRBJ2-3
TGTGCCAGCAGTTCGCTACAGACCACAGGGGGCGATTTCACCGGGGAGCTGTTTTTT	CASSSLQTTGGDFTGELFF	TRBD1	many	TRBV28	TRBJ2-2
TGTGCCAGCAGTCGGGAGGGCTCCTACAATGAGCAGTTCTTC	CASSREGSYNEQFF	TRBD2	.	TRBV2	TRBJ2-1
TGTGCCAGCAGTCTCTTCCGCCGGGACAGGGTTTTATCACCCCTCCACTTT	CASSLFRRDRVLSPLHF	TRBD1	.	TRBV12-3/TRBV12-4	TRBJ1-6
TGTGCCAGCAGCCATACCGGGACCTTAGAGACTGAAGCTTTCTTT	CASSHTGTLETEAFF	.	few	TRBV7-9	TRBJ1-1
TGTGCCAGCTCTCCTGTTGTCGACCGGGATCAGCCCCAGCATTTT	CASSPVVDRDQPQHF	.	.	TRBV18	TRBJ1-5
TGTGCCAGCTCACGTCTTAGGGATGGTCAGCCCCAGCATTTT	CASSRLRDGQPQHF	.	many	TRBV18	TRBJ1-5
TGTGCCAGCAGCTTCCCTCAGGGGGGCACTGAAGCTTTCTTT	CASSFPQGGTEAFF	TRBD1	many	TRBV11-2	TRBJ1-1
TGCAGTGCTAGGACTCCTGCGGGGGTAGCGGGAAGGGGTGAGCAGTTCTTC	CSARTPAGVAGRGEQFF	TRBD2	few	TRBV20-1	TRBJ2-1
TGTGCCTGGAGTCGGATGGGGGGAAATCAGCCCCAGCATTTT	CAWSRMGGNQPQHF	.	many	TRBV30	TRBJ1-5
TGTGCCAGTAGTGCCTCCCCGGGGGGGACAGGGAACACCGGGGAGCTGTTTTTT	CASSASPGGTGNTGELFF	.	few	TRBV19	TRBJ2-2
TGTGCCAGCAGTTTGGGTGCGGGAGGGCCGGTAGAGCAGTACTTC	CASSLGAGGPVEQYF	TRBD2	few	TRBV28	TRBJ2-7
TGTGCCTGGAGTCCGAGGACAGGGGAAAATCAGCCCCAGCATTTT	CAWSPRTGENQPQHF	TRBD1	few	TRBV30	TRBJ1-5
TGCGCCAGCAGCACCGGACAGAACTATGGCTACACCTTC	CASSTGQNYGYTF	.	.	TRBV4-1	TRBJ1-2
TGTGCCAGCAGTTTCATAGGGAGTTTAGGAGAGCAGTTCTTC	CASSFIGSLGEQFF	.	few	TRBV28	TRBJ2-1
TGTGCCAGCAGCCGCTTGAGATCCGGGAAGACCTCCTACAATGAGCAGTTCTTC	CASSRLRSGKTSYNEQFF	.	.	TRBV12-3/TRBV12-4	TRBJ2-1
TGCAGCGTTGAAGGCTCCGGGAGCACTGAAGCTTTCTTT	CSVEGSGSTEAFF	.	few	TRBV29-1	TRBJ1-1
TGTGCCAGCATGTACCGAACACAGGCCGATACGCAGTATTTT	CASMYRTQADTQYF	.	few	TRBV2	TRBJ2-3
TGTGCCAGCTCCCAGACAGGGGGAAGGTATGGCTACACCTTC	CASSQTGGRYGYTF	TRBD1	few	TRBV18	TRBJ1-2
TGTGCCGCAGGACAGTGGTCCTACGAGCAGTACTTC	CAAGQWSYEQYF	.	few	TRBV2	TRBJ2-7
TGTGCCAGCAGCCCCCCGGGCGGGAGGTTTTCAGATACGCAGTATTTT	CASSPPGGRFSDTQYF	TRBD2	.	TRBV7-2	TRBJ2-3
TGCGCCAGCAGCCAAGCAGGAGGCGAAGCTTTCTTT	CASSQAGGEAFF	.	many	TRBV4-3	TRBJ1-1
TGTGCCAGCAGTTTCAATCTAGCGGGAGCCAACAATGAGCAGTTCTTC	CASSFNLAGANNEQFF	TRBD2	many	TRBV28	TRBJ2-1
TGCAGCGTTAGGGTAGCGGGATTTGCAGATACGCAGTATTTT	CSVRVAGFADTQYF	TRBD2	few	TRBV29-1	TRBJ2-3
TGCGCCAGCAGCTTGAAGTGGCGATACGAGCAGTACTTC	CASSLKWRYEQYF	.	.	TRBV5-1	TRBJ2-7
TGCAGCGTTGACCGCCCGGGACAGGGATACAATGAGCAGTTCTTC	CSVDRPGQGYNEQFF	TRBD1	few	TRBV29-1	TRBJ2-1
TGTGCCAGCACCCTGCCCGGGACACCCGAGCAGTACTTC	CASTLPGTPEQYF	.	many	TRBV12-3/TRBV12-4	TRBJ2-7
TGCGCCAGCAGCTTGTATGGGACTAGCGGTCCCTACACAGATACGCAGTATTTT	CASSLYGTSGPYTDTQYF	TRBD2	many	TRBV5-1	TRBJ2-3
TGTGCCAGCAGCGTAGGGGGTGGAAGTTACGGCTACACCTTC	CASSVGGGSYGYTF	.	many	TRBV9	TRBJ1-2
TGTGCCAGCAGCTTCCAAAGGGGGAGTGAAGCTTTCTTT	CASSFQRGSEAFF	.	.	TRBV13	TRBJ1-1
TGTGCCAGCCGAGCTCTGGACAGCTACAATGAGCAGTTCTTC	CASRALDSYNEQFF	.	few	TRBV6-5	TRBJ2-1
TGTGCCAGCAGCTACTTCTATGGCTACACCTTC	CASSYFYGYTF	.	.	TRBV7-2	TRBJ1-2
TGTGCCACCCGAATGAGATCTGAAGCTTTCTTT	CATRMRSEAFF	.	.	TRBV15	TRBJ1-1
TGTGCCACCAGTGAAGGAGCCGGGTACGAGCAGTACTTC	CATSEGAGYEQYF	.	.	TRBV24-1	TRBJ2-7
TGTGCCAGCAGCTTACCCCTGGGGCTAGCGGGGTACTACGAGCAGTACTTC	CASSLPLGLAGYYEQYF	TRBD2	many	TRBV7-9	TRBJ2-7
TGTGCCAGCAGTGCGGACAGAAGCACCGGGGAGCTGTTTTTT	CASSADRSTGELFF	.	.	TRBV6-1	TRBJ2-2
TGTGCCAGCAGTTCAGGGGGGGAATATAATTCACCCCTCCACTTT	CASSSGGEYNSPLHF	TRBD1	many	TRBV6-6	TRBJ1-6
TGTGCCAGCAGTACTTCCGGGACGCAGGGGCCGTACTTC	CASSTSGTQGPYF	.	many	TRBV12-3/TRBV12-4	TRBJ2-7
TGTGCCAGCATGAGCGGGAGAAGGGAGCTGTTTTTT	CASMSGRRELFF	TRBD2	medium-sized	TRBV28	TRBJ2-2
TGTGCCAGCAGCCAAGAGGGGAATTATGGCTACACCTTC	CASSQEGNYGYTF	.	many	TRBV3-1	TRBJ1-2
TGTGCCAGCAGCAAAGCCAGGGCCTATGGCTACACCTTC	CASSKARAYGYTF	.	few	TRBV21-1	TRBJ1-2
TGTGCCATCGCTGTGATCGGGACAACCTACGAGCAGTACTTC	CAIAVIGTTYEQYF	.	many	TRBV6-1	TRBJ2-7
TGTGCCAGCAGCCCGATGATCCAAGAGACCCAGTACTTC	CASSPMIQETQYF	.	.	TRBV7-2	TRBJ2-5
TGTGCCAGCAGCTCACCCTACACCAATGAGCAGTTCTTC	CASSSPYTNEQFF	.	many	TRBV7-8	TRBJ2-1